This T cell receptor beta chain was profiled in a study of T cell responses to AZD1222 COVID-19 vaccine. The study, taken as a whole, reports: Two doses of AZD1222 preceded a rise in Spike-specific TCR breadth and depth.

Method: immunoSEQ multiplex PCR; TCRdb's copy keeps in-frame clones and lacks some. The sample holds under 85,000 clones, approximately 90% seen once. Germline CDR1 and CDR2: LGHNA and YSLEER. The CDR3 loop spans 15 amino acids. Trimming removed 6 bases from V and 4 bases from J; junction bases left unmatched: 10. This clone was found a few times. Its target is not known. This TCR came from an adult who received the AZD1222 COVID-19 vaccine. The chain carries TRBV4-3 and TRBJ2-7, with TRBD1 matching over 9 bases. The specimen comprised peripheral blood, sampled 28 days after the second AZD1222 dose. CDR3 DNA sequence: TGCGCCAGCAGACGACAACGGACAGGGGCATACGAGCAGTACTTC. Protein: CASRRQRTGAYEQYF.